This T cell receptor beta chain was identified during a study of CD8+CD57+ T cells in acquired aplastic anemia. Sequencing was done on patients that had shown CD8+CD57+ cell expansion by flow cytometry. All patients were therapy-naive when blood was sampled. Germline V gives CDR1 MNHEY, CDR2 SVGAGI. V was cut by 2 bases and J by 8 bases, with 18 bases left in between. This CDR3 has 15 residues. This clonotype was seen only a few times. The template used for profiling TCR beta VDJ and CDR3 was genomic DNA. TCRdb re-called the reads with MiXCR, one entry per CDR3 protein. The data show about 160,000 distinct CDR3 sequences, around 50% seen once.

Material: sorted CD4+, CD8+, or CD8+CD57+ T cells (not recorded which) from PBMCs. The chain has TRBV6-5 and TRBJ1-1, with a weak D call TRBD1 (5 bases). The sequence was collected from a human donor with aplastic anemia. The CDR3 protein is CASSYHPGGTVEAFF. CDR3 DNA sequence: TGTGCCAGCAGTTACCATCCGGGGGGTACGGTCGAAGCTTTCTTT.